A selection of T cell receptor beta chains follows, all from one sample in a study of PD-1 blockade in classical Hodgkin lymphoma. Only in-frame clones appear in the TCRdb table, and some are missing; sequencing was by immunoSEQ multiplex PCR. The table includes some 16,000 clones, 86% detected once. The sequencing sample was made of CD4+ T cells from blood. These receptors were taken from a human donor with classical Hodgkin lymphoma. CDR3s include the opening cysteine and the closing phenylalanine or tryptophan.

v_gene | CDR3aa
TRBV12-5 | CASAELWGGGTGELFF
TRBV29-1 | CSVEIRQGETQYF
TRBV9 | CASSPRGLITEAFF
TRBV5-1 | CASSHGEGWNTEAFF
TRBV11-2 | CASSLDGRGSEEQFF
TRBV7-9 | CASSLDGQGATGELFF
TRBV4-3 | CASSQDNMGNQPQHF
TRBV27 | CASSLYLATDNEQFF
TRBV28 | CASSQGQGGNQPQHF
TRBV15 | CATSSRDRGYDQPQHF
TRBV5-4 | CASSSGQGPVSYNEQFF
TRBV11-2 | CASSNPNSGNTIYF
TRBV19 | CASSLGHYEKLFF
TRBV19 | CASSRGIRDRAYEQYF
TRBV4-3 | CASSLGQKETQYF
TRBV28 | CASSPGGGGRETQYF
TRBV9 | CASSAGQYQETQYF